This entry describes one TCR beta chain. TCRdb's copy holds only in-frame clones and misses some; the assay was immunoSEQ multiplex PCR. Among about 2.5 million clones listed, about nine tenths were seen once. The CDR3 sequence is 17 residues long. The ends lost 1 base at V and 8 bases at J; junction bases unmatched: 12. Germline V CDR1 and CDR2: SGHRS, YFSETQ. This sample is part of a study of shared clonotypes between healthy human individuals. The sequenced sample consisted of naive CD4+ T cells from PBMCs. Subset meaning: CD45RA+ positively selected. The rearrangement links TRBV5-1 to TRBJ2-1; 10 bases are shared with TRBD2. The origin of this receptor is a man between 18 and 35 years old in good health. Some clones in this sample may be carry-over from other donors' samples. The CDR3 DNA sequence: TGCGCCAGCAGCTTGATACGTGGAGCGGGAGGGCCCGATGAGCAGTTCTTC. This translates into CASSLIRGAGGPDEQFF.